A selection of T cell receptor beta chains follows, all from one sample in a study of blood T cells in healthy people across ages. TCRdb reprocessed the 5' RACE reads with MiXCR, giving one entry per CDR3 protein. The sample carries over 1.5 million distinct CDR3 sequences, about 50% recorded once. Specimen: blood. Receptor source: a woman aged 40 to 50 in good health. Both conserved end residues are part of each CDR3. D genes are given only for firm matches. Expanded clones are given a class, and other clones once, few, many or no size at all.

>15|TRBV4-3|.|TRBJ1-2|few
CASSQGAQGLLGYTF
TGCGCCAGCAGCCAAGGCGCACAGGGCCTACTTGGCTACACCTTC
>16|TRBV6-1|.|TRBJ2-3|.
CASIQQRLGNADTQYF
TGTGCCAGCATTCAACAAAGGTTGGGGAACGCAGATACGCAGTATTTT
>16|TRBV7-2|.|TRBJ1-2|.
CASSLGSGTTYYGYTF
TGTGCCAGCAGCTTAGGTTCCGGGACAACTTACTATGGCTACACCTTC
>13|TRBV6-5|.|TRBJ1-6|.
CASSYEVVSPLHF
TGTGCCAGCAGTTACGAGGTTGTTTCACCCCTCCACTTT
>16|TRBV7-9|.|TRBJ1-5|.
CASSSEVGLGNQPQHF
TGTGCCAGCAGCTCGGAGGTAGGGCTTGGCAATCAGCCCCAGCATTTT
>15|TRBV6-6|.|TRBJ2-5|.
CASSAARASQETQYF
TGTGCCAGCAGTGCAGCCCGGGCATCCCAAGAGACCCAGTACTTC
>16|TRBV4-3|.|TRBJ1-2|.
CASSQGLSEGNYGYTF
TGCGCCAGCAGCCAAGGACTTTCCGAGGGGAACTATGGCTACACCTTC
>15|TRBV20-1|TRBD1|TRBJ2-7|few
CSASKGTGPPYEQYF
TGCAGTGCTAGTAAGGGGACAGGGCCACCCTACGAGCAGTACTTC
>14|TRBV20-1|.|TRBJ2-1|.
CSARDLRGLNEQFF
TGCAGTGCTAGAGATCTGAGAGGGCTTAATGAGCAGTTCTTC
>14|TRBV20-1|TRBD1|TRBJ1-2|.
CSARGQGDNYGYTF
TGCAGTGCTAGGGGACAGGGCGACAACTATGGCTACACCTTC
>16|TRBV7-2|TRBD1|TRBJ1-2|.
CASSLQTGRFGYGYTF
TGTGCCAGCAGCCTCCAGACAGGGAGGTTTGGCTATGGCTACACCTTC
>15|TRBV4-3|.|TRBJ2-3|.
CAGSQNGPSTDTQYF
TGCGCCGGCAGTCAAAACGGACCGAGCACAGATACGCAGTATTTT
>15|TRBV20-1|TRBD1|TRBJ1-6|.
CSALRLDRDNSPLHF
TGCAGTGCCCTCCGATTGGACAGGGATAATTCACCCCTCCACTTT
>18|TRBV6-1|TRBD2|TRBJ2-5|.
CASSPNSLAEPAKETQYF
TGTGCCAGCAGCCCAAACTCCCTAGCGGAGCCTGCTAAAGAGACCCAGTACTTC
>16|TRBV29-1|.|TRBJ2-5|few
CSVWGSWGQYQETQYF
TGCAGCGTTTGGGGGAGTTGGGGGCAGTACCAAGAGACCCAGTACTTC
>13|TRBV6-2/TRBV6-3|.|TRBJ2-7|.
CASNAQNSYEQYF
TGTGCCAGCAATGCACAGAACAGCTACGAGCAGTATTTC
>15|TRBV7-2|TRBD2|TRBJ2-1|few
CASSLAPGTSYEQFF
TGTGCCAGCAGCTTAGCACCCGGGACTAGCTATGAGCAGTTCTTC
>15|TRBV12-3/TRBV12-4|TRBD1|TRBJ1-1|.
CASSPGQGASTEAFF
TGTGCCAGCAGTCCGGGACAGGGGGCTAGCACTGAAGCTTTCTTT
>16|TRBV4-1|.|TRBJ1-2|.
CASSPFSDYSNYGYTF
TGCGCCAGCAGCCCGTTCTCGGACTATTCTAACTATGGCTACACCTTC
>17|TRBV7-2|TRBD2|TRBJ2-1|.
CASSLDRLAGGHNEQFF
TGTGCCAGCAGCTTAGATCGCCTAGCGGGGGGGCACAATGAGCAGTTCTTC
>14|TRBV6-1|.|TRBJ2-7|.
CASSAPKGGYEQYF
TGTGCCAGCAGTGCCCCAAAAGGGGGCTACGAGCAGTACTTC
>15|TRBV20-1|TRBD2|TRBJ2-1|few
CSASVSGGGYNEQFF
TGCAGTGCTAGCGTTAGCGGGGGTGGCTACAATGAGCAGTTCTTC
>12|TRBV28|.|TRBJ2-7|.
CASQARPYEQYF
TGTGCCAGCCAAGCGAGACCCTACGAGCAGTACTTC
>12|TRBV6-2/TRBV6-3|TRBD2|TRBJ2-1|.
CASSQSGSEQFF
TGTGCCAGCAGCCAAAGCGGGAGTGAGCAGTTCTTC
>14|TRBV5-1|.|TRBJ2-3|few
CASSTRGRTDTQYF
TGCGCCAGCAGCACCAGGGGCCGTACAGATACGCAGTATTTT
>13|TRBV10-3|.|TRBJ2-7|.
CAISERGVNEQYF
TGTGCCATCAGTGAGAGGGGGGTGAACGAGCAGTACTTC
>14|TRBV5-6|.|TRBJ2-7|.
CASSLEWTTYEQYF
TGTGCCAGCAGCTTGGAATGGACTACCTACGAGCAGTACTTC
>15|TRBV7-9|TRBD1|TRBJ2-1|.
CASSAWDRDINEQFF
TGTGCCAGCAGCGCCTGGGACAGGGACATCAATGAGCAGTTCTTC